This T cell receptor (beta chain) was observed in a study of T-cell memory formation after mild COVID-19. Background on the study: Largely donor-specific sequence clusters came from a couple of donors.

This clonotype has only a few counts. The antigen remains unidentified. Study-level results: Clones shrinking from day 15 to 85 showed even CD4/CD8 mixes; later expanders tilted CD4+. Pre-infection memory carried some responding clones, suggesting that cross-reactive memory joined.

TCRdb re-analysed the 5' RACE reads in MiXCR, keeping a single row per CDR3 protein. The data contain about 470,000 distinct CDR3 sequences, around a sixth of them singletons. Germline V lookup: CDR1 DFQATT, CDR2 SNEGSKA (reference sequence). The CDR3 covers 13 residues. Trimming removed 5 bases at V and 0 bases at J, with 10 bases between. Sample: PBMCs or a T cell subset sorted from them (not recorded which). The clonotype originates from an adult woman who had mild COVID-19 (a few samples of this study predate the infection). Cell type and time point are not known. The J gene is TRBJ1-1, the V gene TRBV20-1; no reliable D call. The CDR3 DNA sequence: TGCAGTGCTCTGAGGAGCATGAACACTGAAGCTTTCTTT. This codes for CSALRSMNTEAFF.